This TCR beta chain was identified during a study of control samples from healthy donors and cancer patients (dated by TCRdb to 2019 to 2021). Comment on this clone: Which antigen it targets is not known. Base qualities are not recorded, but no much larger clone differs from it by a single base.

CDR1 and CDR2 were assigned from the germline V gene (reference sequence) as SEHNR and FQNEAQ. V is shortened by 5 bases, J by 1 base, and the region joining them spans 20 bases. Including the terminal cysteine and phenylalanine, the CDR3 comprises 17 residues. This entry keeps only the CDR3 DNA: 51 bases, framed from base 1. Libraries were built with the immunoSEQ multiplex PCR assay. TCRdb re-hosts the immuneACCESS table, in-frame sequences only. Its copies lack some clones; in the studies checked, an unresolved V gene accounts for under half of them, and the cause for the rest is not known. The sample includes 100,000 to 150,000 clones, with about 93% observed a single time. The ten largest clones capture less than 2.5% of the sample.

This receptor was obtained from a young man in good health. The chain links TRBV7-9 with TRBJ1-1; a tentative D match to TRBD1 spans 6 bases. Sequencing input: blood. The DNA is as follows: TGTGCCAGCAGCCAAACCACAGGGAAGATAGAGAACACTGAAGCTTTCTTT. It translates to CASSQTTGKIENTEAFF. The reference TRBV7-9 and TRBJ1-1 proteins fill in what lies around the CDR3, so the full variable domain reads DTGVSQNPRHKITKRGQNVTFRCDPISEHNRLYWYRQTLGQGPEFLTYFQNEAQLEKSRLLSDRFSAERPKGSFSTLEIQRTEQGDSAMYLCASSQTTGKIENTEAFFGQGTRLTVV.